This T cell receptor (beta chain) was identified during a study of T cell repertoires in cytomegalovirus infection. TCRdb redid the calling of the reads with MiXCR, one entry per CDR3 protein. The sample has roughly 250,000 distinct CDR3 sequences; 9% to 15% are singletons. Germline CDR1 MNHEY, CDR2 SVGEGT. The V end was cut by 6 bases, the J end by 0 bases, with 6 bases between. This CDR3 spans 13 amino acids. Sequencing input: PBMCs. The chain carries TRBV6-2 or TRBV6-3 and TRBJ2-1; D uncertain. This TCR was sampled from a human donor in good health (CMV status not recorded). Some clones in this sample may be carry-over from other donors' samples. This CDR3 is CASRPSSYNEQFF. In nucleotides, the CDR3 is TGTGCCAGCAGACCTAGCTCCTACAATGAGCAGTTCTTC.